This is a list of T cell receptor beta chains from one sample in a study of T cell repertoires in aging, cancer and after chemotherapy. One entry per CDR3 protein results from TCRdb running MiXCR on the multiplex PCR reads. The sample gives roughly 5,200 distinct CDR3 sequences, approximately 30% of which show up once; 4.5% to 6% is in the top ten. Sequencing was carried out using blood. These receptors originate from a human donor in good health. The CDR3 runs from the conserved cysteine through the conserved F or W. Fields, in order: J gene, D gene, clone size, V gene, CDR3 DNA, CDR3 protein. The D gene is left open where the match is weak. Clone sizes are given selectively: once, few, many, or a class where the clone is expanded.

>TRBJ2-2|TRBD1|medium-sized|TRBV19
TGTGCCAGTACGGGACAGGGTTTTTTCGGGGAGCTGTTTTTT
CASTGQGFFGELFF
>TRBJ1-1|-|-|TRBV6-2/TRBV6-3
TGTGCCAGCAGTTACTCGATAGGGGATTTGGGGACTGAAGCTTTCTTT
CASSYSIGDLGTEAFF
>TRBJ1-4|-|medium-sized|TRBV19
TGTGCCAGTACCCCTAGACAGGACGCAACTAATGAAAAACTGTTTTTT
CASTPRQDATNEKLFF
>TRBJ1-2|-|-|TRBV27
TGTGCCAGCAGTTTGATAGGGGGGGTTAACTATGGCTACACCTTC
CASSLIGGVNYGYTF
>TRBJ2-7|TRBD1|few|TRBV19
TGTGCCAGTACAGGGACAGGCTACGAGCAGTACTTC
CASTGTGYEQYF
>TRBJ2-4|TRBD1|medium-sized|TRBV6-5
TGTGCCAGCAGCAGAACAGGGGGCAAAAACATTCAGTACTTC
CASSRTGGKNIQYF
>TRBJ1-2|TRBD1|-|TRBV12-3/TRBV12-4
TGTGCCAGCAGTATATTACAGGGGTACGGCTACACCTTC
CASSILQGYGYTF
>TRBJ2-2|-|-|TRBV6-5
TGTGCCACCAGAGGGGGGGCTCAGGACACCGGGGAGCTGTTTTTT
CATRGGAQDTGELFF
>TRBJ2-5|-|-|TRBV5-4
TGTGCCAGCAGCGTGAACTCCCAGTACCAAGAGACCCAGTACTTC
CASSVNSQYQETQYF
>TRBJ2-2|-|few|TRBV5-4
TGTGCCAGCAGCTTGGACAGGAAGGGGACCGGGGAGCTGTTTTTT
CASSLDRKGTGELFF
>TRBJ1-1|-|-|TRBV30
TGTGCCTGCGGGAAGCAGAACACTGAAGCTTTCTTT
CACGKQNTEAFF
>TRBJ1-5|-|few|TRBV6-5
TGTGCCAGCCGCACAGGCGCCAATCAGCCCCAGCATTTT
CASRTGANQPQHF
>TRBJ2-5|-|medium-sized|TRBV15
TGTGCCACCAGCAGAGATCGCGAGACCCAGTACTTC
CATSRDRETQYF
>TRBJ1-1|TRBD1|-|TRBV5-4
TGTGCCAGCAGCTCACAGGGGTATGAAGCTTTCTTT
CASSSQGYEAFF
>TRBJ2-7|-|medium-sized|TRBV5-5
TGTGCCAGCAGCTCCGGCGACGCCTACGAGCAGTACTTC
CASSSGDAYEQYF
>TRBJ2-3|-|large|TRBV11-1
TGTGCCAGCAGCTTAGTCAGCACAGATACGCAGTATTTT
CASSLVSTDTQYF
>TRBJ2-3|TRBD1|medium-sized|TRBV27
TGTGCCAGCAGTTCCCCGGGACAGATAAGCACAGATACGCAGTATTTT
CASSSPGQISTDTQYF
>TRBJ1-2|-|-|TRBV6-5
TGTGCCAGCATCCCCGCGGGGGGGAATGGCTACACCTTC
CASIPAGGNGYTF
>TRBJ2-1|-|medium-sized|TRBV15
TGTGCCACCAGTAGTACTAACTACAATGAGCAGTTCTTC
CATSSTNYNEQFF
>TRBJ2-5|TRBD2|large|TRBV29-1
TGCAGCGTCGGACTAGCGGGGGATTTACAGACCCAGTACTTC
CSVGLAGDLQTQYF
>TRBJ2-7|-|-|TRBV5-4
TGTGCCAGCAGCGTGACAGGGAGGAGATACGAGCAGTACTTC
CASSVTGRRYEQYF
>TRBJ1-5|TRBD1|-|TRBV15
TGTGCCACCAGCAGAGGAGCAGGGGGGAATCAGCCCCAGCATTTT
CATSRGAGGNQPQHF
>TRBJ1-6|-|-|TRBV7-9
TGTGCCAGCAGCTTAGAGCAGGCCAATTCACCCCTCCACTTT
CASSLEQANSPLHF
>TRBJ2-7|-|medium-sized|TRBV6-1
TGTGCCAGCAGTGAAGCGAGAGGGCCTTGGGACTACGAGCAGTACTTC
CASSEARGPWDYEQYF
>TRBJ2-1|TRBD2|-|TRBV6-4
TGTGCCAGCAGTGACGAGGTAGCGGGGCCCTATGAGCAGTTCTTC
CASSDEVAGPYEQFF
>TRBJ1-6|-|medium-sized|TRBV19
TGTGCCAGTAAGTGGGCAGCGTCTAATTCACCCCTCCACTTT
CASKWAASNSPLHF
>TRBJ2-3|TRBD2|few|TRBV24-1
TGTGCCACCAGTCTCACTAGCGGGATATCCACGGTTGCACAGTATTTT
CATSLTSGISTVAQYF
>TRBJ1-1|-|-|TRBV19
TGTGCCAGCCACCCCGTGGAGAGGGGTGGCACTGAAGCTTTCTTT
CASHPVERGGTEAFF
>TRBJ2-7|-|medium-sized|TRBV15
TGTGCCACCAGCAGATTACGGGACGAGCAGTACTTC
CATSRLRDEQYF
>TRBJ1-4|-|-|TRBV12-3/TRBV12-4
TGTGCCAGCAGTTTAGCGAGGAGTAAAAAACTGTTTTTT
CASSLARSKKLFF
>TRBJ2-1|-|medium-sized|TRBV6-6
TGTGCCAGCAGTTGGGGCGGGAAGGCTTACAATGAGCAGTTCTTC
CASSWGGKAYNEQFF
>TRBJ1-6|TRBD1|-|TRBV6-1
TGTGCCAGCAGTGAGCTACCCGGGCACAGGGGCCGGGGCTCCTATAATTCACCCCTCCACTTT
CASSELPGHRGRGSYNSPLHF
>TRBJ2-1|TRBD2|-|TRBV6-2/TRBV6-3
TGTGCCAGCAGTCCCCCAAGCGGGACTAGCTCCTACATTGAGCAGTTCTTC
CASSPPSGTSSYIEQFF
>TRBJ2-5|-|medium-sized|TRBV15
TGTGCCACCAGCAGAGATCCAGGACAGCAAGAGACCCAGTACTTC
CATSRDPGQQETQYF
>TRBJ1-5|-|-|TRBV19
TGTGCCAGCAGTTTCCGTGGACAACGCAATCAGCCCCAGCATTTT
CASSFRGQRNQPQHF
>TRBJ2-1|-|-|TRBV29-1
TGCAGCGTGGCCGGGACAGAGCAGTTCTTC
CSVAGTEQFF
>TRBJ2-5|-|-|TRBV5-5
TGTACCAGCAGCTTGGGTGGTAAAAGCAAGCAAGAGACCCAGTACTTC
CTSSLGGKSKQETQYF
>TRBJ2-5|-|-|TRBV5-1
TGCGCCAGCAGCTTAGCGGAGAGAACCCAGTACTTC
CASSLAERTQYF
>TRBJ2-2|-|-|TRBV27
TGTGCCAGCAGTTGGAACGGGGAGCTGTTTTTT
CASSWNGELFF
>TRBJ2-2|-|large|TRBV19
TGTGCCAGTAGTATAGGACGCCGGCAAGGACCGAACACCGGGGAGCTGTTTTTT
CASSIGRRQGPNTGELFF
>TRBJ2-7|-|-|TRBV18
TGTGCCAGCTCACCGGGGATTCCCTACGAGCAGTACTTC
CASSPGIPYEQYF
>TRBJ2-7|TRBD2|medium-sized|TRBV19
TGTGCCAGTAGTAACCCCGGGACTAGGTCCTTTCCGGAGCAGTACTTC
CASSNPGTRSFPEQYF
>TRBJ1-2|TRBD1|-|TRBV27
TGTGCCACCACAGTTTATGGGACAGGGAACTATGGCTACACCTTC
CATTVYGTGNYGYTF
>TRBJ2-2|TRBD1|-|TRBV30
TGTGCCTGGAGCAGGGGACAGGGGGCGAATCTTAGGACCGGGGAGCTGTTTTTT
CAWSRGQGANLRTGELFF
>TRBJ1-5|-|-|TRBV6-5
TGTGCCAGCAGTGAACTGAGAGGGTCGATGGAGCCCCAGCATTTT
CASSELRGSMEPQHF
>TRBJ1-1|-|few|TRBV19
TGTGCCAGTAGTCCCTTCCGCGCCAACACTGAAGCTTTCTTT
CASSPFRANTEAFF
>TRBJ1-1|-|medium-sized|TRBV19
TGTGCCAGTAGTATAGATGTTGGTCTCGGGAACACTGAAGCTTTCTTT
CASSIDVGLGNTEAFF
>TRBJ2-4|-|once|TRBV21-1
TGTGCCAGCAGCACCACCGGGACAGGGACCATGATAGGGGCCAAAAACATTCAGTACTTC
CASSTTGTGTMIGAKNIQYF
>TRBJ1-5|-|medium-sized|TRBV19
TGTGCCAGTACAGGGGCAATGGGATCAGCCCCCCAGCATTTT
CASTGAMGSAPQHF
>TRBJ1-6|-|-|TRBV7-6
TGTGCCAGCAGCTTGGTCGGGAACGGATCGCCCCTCCACTTT
CASSLVGNGSPLHF
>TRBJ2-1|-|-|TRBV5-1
TGCGCCAGCAGCAGTCTTAGCGGCGGCCTTACCTACAATGAGCAGTTCTTC
CASSSLSGGLTYNEQFF
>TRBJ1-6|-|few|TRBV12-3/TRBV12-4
TGTGCCAGCAGACCGGGGCTAGAGGGTTCACCCCTCCACTTT
CASRPGLEGSPLHF
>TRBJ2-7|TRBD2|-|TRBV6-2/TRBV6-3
TGTGCCAGCAATTCGGCCGGGACTAGCTCCTACGAGCAGTACTTC
CASNSAGTSSYEQYF
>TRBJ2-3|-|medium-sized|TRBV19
TGTGCCAGTGAGCGGATGGCGGGCACAGATACGCAGTATTTT
CASERMAGTDTQYF
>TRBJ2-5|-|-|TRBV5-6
TGTGCCAGCAGCCCGGGACGGGTCCAAGAGACCCAGTACTTC
CASSPGRVQETQYF
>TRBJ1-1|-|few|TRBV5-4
TGTGCCAGCAGCTTGGCCTTGGCGGGGAACACTGAAGCTTTCTTT
CASSLALAGNTEAFF
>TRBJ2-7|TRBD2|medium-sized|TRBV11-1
TGTGCCAGCAGCTTAGCGCCTAGCGGGCAGAGGTCCTACGAGCAGTACTTC
CASSLAPSGQRSYEQYF